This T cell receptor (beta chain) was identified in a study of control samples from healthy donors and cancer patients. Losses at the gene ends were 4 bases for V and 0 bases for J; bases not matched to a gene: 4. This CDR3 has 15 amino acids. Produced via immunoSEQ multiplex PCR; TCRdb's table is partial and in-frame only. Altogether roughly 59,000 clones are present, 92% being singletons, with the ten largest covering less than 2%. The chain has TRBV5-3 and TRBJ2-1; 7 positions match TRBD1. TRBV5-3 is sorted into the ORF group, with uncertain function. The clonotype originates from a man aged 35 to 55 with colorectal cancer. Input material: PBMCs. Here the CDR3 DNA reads TGTGCCAGAAGCCGGGACAGCCACTCCTACAATGAGCAGTTCTTC. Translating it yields CARSRDSHSYNEQFF.